The T cell receptor beta chain under discussion was sequenced for a study of T cells in Graves' hyperthyroidism and ophthalmopathy. Study-wide context: Initial diagnosis, before any treatment, was when peripheral blood was collected. Study-wide results and limits: Most thyroid clonotypes that were expanded above 0.001 also turned up in blood. Separation of ophthalmopathy from stable hyperthyroidism was achieved by a 13 V-J model.

This clonotype was observed a handful of times. Its antigen is unknown. Amplified TCR beta CDR3 regions came from RNA transcripts. RT-PCR in the first round (using the HTBI primer set) targeted the TCR CDR3. Via MiXCR, TCRdb re-called the multiplex PCR reads, giving one row per CDR3 protein. The table lists approximately 380,000 distinct CDR3 sequences, less than 20% of them singletons. The CDR3 length is 16 residues. The V gene end was trimmed by 3 bases and the J gene end by 2 bases; junction bases not matched to a gene: 4. Germline CDR1 and CDR2: SGHTS and YDEGEE. The chain is built from TRBV5-8 and TRBJ2-3, with 12 bases aligning to TRBD2. The sequenced sample was blood. This receptor was taken from a man aged 18-30 years with Graves' ophthalmopathy. The CDR3 DNA reads as TGTGCCAGCAGCTCCAGACTAGCGGGGGCCACAGATACGCAGTATTTT. Its translation: CASSSRLAGATDTQYF.